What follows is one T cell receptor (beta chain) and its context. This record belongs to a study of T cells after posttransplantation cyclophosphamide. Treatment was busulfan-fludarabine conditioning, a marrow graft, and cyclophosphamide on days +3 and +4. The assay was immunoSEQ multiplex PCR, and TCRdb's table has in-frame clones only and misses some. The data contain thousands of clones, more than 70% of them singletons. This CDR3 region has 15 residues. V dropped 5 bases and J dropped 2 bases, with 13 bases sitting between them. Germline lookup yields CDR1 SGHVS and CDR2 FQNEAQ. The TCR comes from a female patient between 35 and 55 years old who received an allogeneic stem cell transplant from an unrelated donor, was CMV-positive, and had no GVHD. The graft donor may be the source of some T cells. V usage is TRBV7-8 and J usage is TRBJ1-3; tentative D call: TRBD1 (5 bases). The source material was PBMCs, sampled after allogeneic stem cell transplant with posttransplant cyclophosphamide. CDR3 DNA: TGTGCCAGCAGCCCCAGGGTTGAAGCTGGAAACACCATATATTTT. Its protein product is CASSPRVEAGNTIYF.